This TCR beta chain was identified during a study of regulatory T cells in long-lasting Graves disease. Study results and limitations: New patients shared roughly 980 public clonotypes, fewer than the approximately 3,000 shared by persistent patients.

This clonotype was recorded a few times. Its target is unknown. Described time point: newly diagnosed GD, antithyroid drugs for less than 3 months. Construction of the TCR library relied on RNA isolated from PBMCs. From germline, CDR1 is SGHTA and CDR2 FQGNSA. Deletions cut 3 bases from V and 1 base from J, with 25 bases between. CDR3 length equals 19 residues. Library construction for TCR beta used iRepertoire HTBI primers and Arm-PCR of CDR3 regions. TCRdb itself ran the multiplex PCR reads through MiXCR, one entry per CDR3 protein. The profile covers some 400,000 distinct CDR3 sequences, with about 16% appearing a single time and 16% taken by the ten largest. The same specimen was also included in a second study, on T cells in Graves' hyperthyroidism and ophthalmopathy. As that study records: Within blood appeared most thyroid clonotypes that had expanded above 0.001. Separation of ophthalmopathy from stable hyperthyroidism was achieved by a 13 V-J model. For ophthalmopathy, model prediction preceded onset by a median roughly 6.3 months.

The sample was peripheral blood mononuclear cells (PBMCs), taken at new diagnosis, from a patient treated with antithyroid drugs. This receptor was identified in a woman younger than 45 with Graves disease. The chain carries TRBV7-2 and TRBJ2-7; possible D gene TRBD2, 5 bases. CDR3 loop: CASSFHIGKGGFFSYEQYF. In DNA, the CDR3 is TGTGCCAGCAGCTTTCACATCGGGAAGGGCGGCTTTTTTTCCTACGAGCAGTACTTC.